Sequencing of this TCR beta chain was carried out in a study of identical twins. In every case, the donor was a healthy Caucasian. Unique molecular identifiers were present on the cDNA, and a universal primer site came from template switching. TCRdb re-called the 5' RACE reads with MiXCR, one entry per CDR3 protein. The sample contains 750,000 to 950,000 distinct CDR3 sequences, about 12% of which appear only once. Study results and caveats: Models underestimated out-of-frame TCR alpha sharing in monozygotic twins.

This CDR3 is 14 amino acids long. Germline V gene lookup returns CDR1 MRHNA and CDR2 SNTAGT. V was cut by 4 bases and J by 5 bases, with 13 bases left in between. Notes on this clonotype: Its antigen is unidentified.

In addition, the sample was reused for a study of yellow fever vaccine responses in identical twins.

V is TRBV6-4 and J is TRBJ2-3; the D gene is possibly TRBD2 (6 bases). The material sequenced was PBMCs. The receptor comes from a woman aged 18-29 years in good health. CDR3 nucleotides: TGTGCCAGCAGTGCCCAAAGCGGGTTAGATACGCAGTATTTT. Amino acid sequence: CASSAQSGLDTQYF.